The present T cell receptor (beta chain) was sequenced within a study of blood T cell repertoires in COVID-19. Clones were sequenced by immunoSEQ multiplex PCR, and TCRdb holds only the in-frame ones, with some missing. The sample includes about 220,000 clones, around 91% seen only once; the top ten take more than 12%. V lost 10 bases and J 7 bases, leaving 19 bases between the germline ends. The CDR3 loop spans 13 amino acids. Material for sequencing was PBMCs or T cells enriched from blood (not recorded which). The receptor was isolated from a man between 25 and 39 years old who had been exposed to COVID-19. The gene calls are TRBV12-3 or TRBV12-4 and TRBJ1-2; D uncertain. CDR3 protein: CATPPTELGGYTF. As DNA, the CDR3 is TGTGCCACCCCCCCTACGGAGCTGGGTGGCTACACCTTC.